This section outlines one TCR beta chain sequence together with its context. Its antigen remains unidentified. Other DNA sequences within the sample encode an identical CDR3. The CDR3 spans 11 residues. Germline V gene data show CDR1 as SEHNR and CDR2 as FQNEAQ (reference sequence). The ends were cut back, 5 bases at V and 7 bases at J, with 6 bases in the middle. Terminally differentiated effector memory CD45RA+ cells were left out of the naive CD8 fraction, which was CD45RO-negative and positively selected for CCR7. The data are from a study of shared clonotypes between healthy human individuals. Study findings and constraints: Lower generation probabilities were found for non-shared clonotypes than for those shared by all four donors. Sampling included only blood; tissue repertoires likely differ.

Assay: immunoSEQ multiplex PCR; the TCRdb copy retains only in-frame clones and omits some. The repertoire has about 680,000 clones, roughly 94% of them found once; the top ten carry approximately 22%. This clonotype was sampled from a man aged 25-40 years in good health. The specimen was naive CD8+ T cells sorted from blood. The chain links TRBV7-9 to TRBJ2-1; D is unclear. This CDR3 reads CASSPGNEQFF. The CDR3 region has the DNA TGTGCCAGCAGCCCCGGGAATGAGCAGTTCTTC.